The rows below give T cell receptor beta chains drawn from one sample of a study of cytomegalovirus exposure and HLA in healthy donors. Some clones are missing from TCRdb's copy, which holds only in-frame ones; the method was immunoSEQ multiplex PCR. The table shows about 170,000 clones, with over 60% occurring only once. Sequenced material: PBMCs. The receptors were gathered from a woman in her forties or fifties in good health and CMV-seropositive. Both conserved end residues are part of each CDR3. A D gene is named only where the DNA matches it firmly. Only some rows state a clone size, as once, few, many or a class for expanded clones.

d_call	v_call	clone_size	j_call	cdr3_nt	cdr3_aa
.	TRBV27	.	TRBJ2-7	TGTGCCAGCAGCCCTAACCACCGCTCCTACGAGCAGTACTTC	CASSPNHRSYEQYF
.	TRBV9	.	TRBJ2-1	TGTGCCAGCAGCCCCCACGCAGATTACAATGAGCAGTTCTTC	CASSPHADYNEQFF
TRBD1	TRBV7-2	.	TRBJ1-2	TGTGCCAGCAGCTCAAGAACAGGGGTTTCCTATGGCTACACCTTC	CASSSRTGVSYGYTF
TRBD2	TRBV5-1	.	TRBJ2-5	TGCGCCAGCAGCCAGTTCCAGCGGGGGGGCGGGGAGACCCAGTACTTC	CASSQFQRGGGETQYF
TRBD2	TRBV2	.	TRBJ2-1	TGTGCCAGCGGAGGGAGGGCTAATGAGCAGTTCTTC	CASGGRANEQFF
TRBD1	TRBV7-9	.	TRBJ1-4	TGTGCCAGCAGCTTAGTTCAGGGGGCAAAACTGTTTTTT	CASSLVQGAKLFF
.	TRBV2	few	TRBJ2-7	TGTGCCAGCAGTGAAGGAGGGTACGAGCAGTACTTC	CASSEGGYEQYF
.	TRBV2	few	TRBJ2-3	TGTGCCAGCAGTGAAAGCGTCAATCCGGGAGATACGCAGTATTTT	CASSESVNPGDTQYF
TRBD1	TRBV6-1	.	TRBJ1-4	TGTGCCAGCAGTGGCAGGGGGCGCGAAAAACTGTTTTTT	CASSGRGREKLFF
TRBD2	TRBV5-6	once	TRBJ2-5	TGTGCCAGCAGCTTGGTAGCGGGGGAATCGGGAGAGACCCAGTACTTC	CASSLVAGESGETQYF
TRBD2	TRBV6-1	.	TRBJ2-2	TGTGCCAGCAGTGTGAGCGGGAGGGCCGGGGAGCTGTTTTTT	CASSVSGRAGELFF
TRBD2	TRBV20-1	.	TRBJ2-6	TGCGGACTAGTCGGGGCCAACGTCCTGACTTTC	CGLVGANVLTF
TRBD1	TRBV6-5	.	TRBJ1-2	TGTGCCAGCAGTTATCTCCCCCGGACAGGGGGTGGCTACACCTTC	CASSYLPRTGGGYTF
.	TRBV7-9	.	TRBJ1-1	TGTGCCAGCAGCTTAGTAGATAACACTGAAGCTTTCTTT	CASSLVDNTEAFF
TRBD1	TRBV6-5	.	TRBJ1-2	TGTGCCAGCAGTTACCGGGGACAGGGGAACTATGGCTACACCTTC	CASSYRGQGNYGYTF
.	TRBV6-1	few	TRBJ1-5	TGTGCCAGCAGCCCAGTGCGGGATCAGCCCCAGCATTTT	CASSPVRDQPQHF
TRBD1	TRBV19	.	TRBJ2-6	TGTGCCAGTAGTCCCCGGGACAGGGTTCTCTCTGGGGCCAACGTCCTGACTTTC	CASSPRDRVLSGANVLTF
TRBD2	TRBV30	.	TRBJ2-1	TGTGCCTGGATGGGCGGAGGAGCGGGGGGACAATACAATGAGCAGTTCTTC	CAWMGGGAGGQYNEQFF
TRBD2	TRBV6-1	.	TRBJ2-7	TGTGCCAGCAGTGAAAGCGGGATCTCCTACGAGCAGTACTTC	CASSESGISYEQYF
.	TRBV4-1	.	TRBJ2-7	TGCGCCAGCAGCCAAGAACTAGCCTACGAGCAGTACTTC	CASSQELAYEQYF
.	TRBV7-2	.	TRBJ2-1	TGTGCCAGCAGCTTAGGCCAGGGGAAATGGAATGAGCAGTTCTTC	CASSLGQGKWNEQFF
.	TRBV6-5	.	TRBJ1-5	TGTGCCAGCAGTTACGAACGGAATCAGCCCCAGCATTTT	CASSYERNQPQHF
TRBD2	TRBV4-3	.	TRBJ2-5	TGCGCCAGCAGCCAAGTTTGGGAGCGGGGGCCAACCCCGACACCACAAGAGACCCAGTACTTC	CASSQVWERGPTPTPQETQYF
TRBD1	TRBV7-8	.	TRBJ2-3	TGTGCCAGCAGCTTACAAGGGACAGTCAGGGATACGCAGTATTTT	CASSLQGTVRDTQYF
TRBD2	TRBV6-6	.	TRBJ2-1	TGTGCCAGCAGTTACCTCACCGGACTAGCGAACAATGAGCAGTTCTTC	CASSYLTGLANNEQFF
TRBD2	TRBV5-6	once	TRBJ2-3	TGTGCCAGCAGCTTTAGACTAGCGGGGGGCTTCACAGATACGCAGTATTTT	CASSFRLAGGFTDTQYF
TRBD2	TRBV2	.	TRBJ2-5	TGTGCCAGCAGTGGACTAGCGGGGGAGGAGACCCAGTACTTC	CASSGLAGEETQYF
TRBD1	TRBV4-2	.	TRBJ2-7	TGTGCCAGCAGCCAAGACCGGGACAGGGCGTCCGAGCAGTACTTC	CASSQDRDRASEQYF
TRBD1	TRBV25-1	.	TRBJ2-2	TGTGCCAGCCGACTGACCGGGACAGACAGCACCGGGGAGCTGTTTTTT	CASRLTGTDSTGELFF
TRBD1	TRBV10-1	.	TRBJ2-7	TGCGCCAAGTTCCGAGGACAGGGGAAGTACGAGCAGTACTTC	CAKFRGQGKYEQYF
.	TRBV4-1	.	TRBJ1-5	TGCGCCAGCAGCCAAGACGGAGGACAGAAGAGTCAGCCCCAGCATTTT	CASSQDGGQKSQPQHF
TRBD1	TRBV19	.	TRBJ1-6	TGTGCCAGTAGTATCGGAGGGGGCGCAGCCTCACCCCTCCACTTT	CASSIGGGAASPLHF
.	TRBV7-2	.	TRBJ2-2	TGTGCCAGCAGCTTTACATCAGCGAACACCGGGGAGCTGTTTTTT	CASSFTSANTGELFF
.	TRBV6-1	.	TRBJ1-2	TGTGCCAGCCGCCTGACAGGCTATGGCTACACCTTC	CASRLTGYGYTF
.	TRBV21-1	once	TRBJ2-3	TGTGCCAGCAGCAAGGTACTAGCGGGAGGGCCAGATACGCAGTATTTT	CASSKVLAGGPDTQYF
.	TRBV19	.	TRBJ2-7	TGTGCCAGTAGTATAGGGTCCTCAGGTCTCCAATACGAGCAGTACTTC	CASSIGSSGLQYEQYF
TRBD2	TRBV7-9	.	TRBJ2-1	TGTGCCAGCAGCTCGCTGGGACTAGCGGGGACCTACAATGAGCAGTTCTTC	CASSSLGLAGTYNEQFF
.	TRBV7-2	.	TRBJ2-2	TGTGCCAGCAGCCCGACTTATGCGGTCGGGGAGCTGTTTTTT	CASSPTYAVGELFF
TRBD1	TRBV15	.	TRBJ2-2	TGTGCCACCAGGACCACAGGGGGCAGAGGGGGGGAGCTGTTTTTT	CATRTTGGRGGELFF
TRBD1	TRBV7-6	few	TRBJ2-5	TGTGCCAGCAGCCAGGGACAGGGAGGAGGAGAGACCCAGTACTTC	CASSQGQGGGETQYF
.	TRBV21-1	.	TRBJ2-7	TGTGCCAGCAGCCCGAGAGACAGAAGGTTTCCCTACGAGCAGTACTTC	CASSPRDRRFPYEQYF
TRBD1	TRBV6-6	.	TRBJ2-3	TGTGCCAGCAGGACAGGGAACACAGATACGCAGTATTTT	CASRTGNTDTQYF
TRBD2	TRBV5-4	once	TRBJ2-3	TGTGCCAGCAGCTTGAGACAAGCGGGGCCGAGCACAGATACGCAGTATTTT	CASSLRQAGPSTDTQYF
.	TRBV5-6	few	TRBJ1-1	TGTGCCAGCGTCCGACAGATGAACACTGAAGCTTTCTTT	CASVRQMNTEAFF
TRBD2	TRBV4-3	.	TRBJ2-3	TGCGCCAGCAGCCAAGGGACTAGCGGGGGCTATCGCACAGATACGCAGTATTTT	CASSQGTSGGYRTDTQYF
TRBD2	TRBV5-1	.	TRBJ2-5	TGCGCCAGCAGCTTGGGTGGAGCGGGGGGTCTCCAAGAGACCCAGTACTTC	CASSLGGAGGLQETQYF
TRBD1	TRBV2	.	TRBJ1-1	TGTGCCAGCAGAGGACAGGGGGCGGCAACTGAAGCTTTCTTT	CASRGQGAATEAFF
.	TRBV7-2	.	TRBJ2-5	TGTGCCAGCAGCTTAGCGCGGGGCCTCCAAGAGACCCAGTACTTC	CASSLARGLQETQYF
.	TRBV2	.	TRBJ1-5	TGTGCCAGCAGTAAAGAGGGAGGACAGCCCCAGCATTTT	CASSKEGGQPQHF
.	TRBV6-1	few	TRBJ1-1	TGTGCCAGCAGTGACTATGCAGGTCAAACTGAAGCTTTCTTT	CASSDYAGQTEAFF
.	TRBV19	few	TRBJ2-3	TGTGCCAGTAGTGGGGGGATCTACACAGATACGCAGTATTTT	CASSGGIYTDTQYF
TRBD1	TRBV5-1	.	TRBJ1-1	TGCGCCAGCGGGGACAGGGGCAACACTGAAGCTTTCTTT	CASGDRGNTEAFF
TRBD2	TRBV27	.	TRBJ2-1	TGTGCCAGGGGGCGGGAGGGGAATGAGCAGTTCTTC	CARGREGNEQFF
.	TRBV28	.	TRBJ1-1	TGTGCCAGCAGAATAGACAGGCCTCCGTGGTCTTTCTTT	CASRIDRPPWSFF
TRBD2	TRBV7-3	.	TRBJ2-7	TGTGCCAGCAGCACAAAAAGCGGGAACTACTACGAGCAGTACTTC	CASSTKSGNYYEQYF